A selection of T cell receptor beta chains follows, all from one sample in a study of post-analysis software for immune sequencing data. Each CDR3 protein gets one entry after TCRdb re-called the PCR reads with MiXCR. In the table there are roughly 800,000 distinct CDR3 sequences, 40% to 55% of which are singletons. Sequenced: blood. The receptors come from a girl aged 10 to 17 with multiple sclerosis. The conserved cysteine and the conserved F or W are not part of the CDR3 here. Fields, in order: J gene, D gene, V gene, CDR3 protein. D genes are given only for firm matches.

J: TRBJ2-1
D: TRBD2
V: TRBV20-1
CDR3: SAWTSGGVNEQF

J: TRBJ2-7
D: NA
V: TRBV24-1
CDR3: ATSDWRGSPEISYEQY

J: TRBJ1-2
D: NA
V: TRBV29-1
CDR3: SALEPSGGYT

J: TRBJ1-5
D: NA
V: TRBV10-3
CDR3: AISEGGQPQH

J: TRBJ1-2
D: NA
V: TRBV7-9
CDR3: ASTGGLSGGYT

J: TRBJ1-2
D: TRBD1
V: TRBV7-9
CDR3: ASSFGQEGYT

J: TRBJ1-1
D: NA
V: TRBV6-2/TRBV6-3
CDR3: ASSYGSMNTEAF

J: TRBJ2-5
D: TRBD2
V: TRBV12-3/TRBV12-4
CDR3: ASSLEQRGKY

J: TRBJ2-3
D: NA
V: TRBV6-1
CDR3: ASSELGLEGTQY

J: TRBJ2-5
D: NA
V: TRBV5-1
CDR3: ASSLIRAETQY

J: TRBJ2-1
D: NA
V: TRBV7-2
CDR3: ASSFSTGTYNEQF

J: TRBJ2-3
D: NA
V: TRBV7-3
CDR3: ASSPTGRRPDTQY

J: TRBJ2-2
D: NA
V: TRBV7-2
CDR3: ASSWTLGGNTGELF

J: TRBJ2-7
D: NA
V: TRBV27
CDR3: ASSLDLVGEQY

J: TRBJ1-5
D: NA
V: TRBV18
CDR3: ASSRQPPSQPQH

J: TRBJ2-7
D: TRBD2
V: TRBV15
CDR3: ATSRGQREGRDEQY

J: TRBJ2-4
D: NA
V: TRBV27
CDR3: ASSFQNIQY

J: TRBJ2-5
D: NA
V: TRBV29-1
CDR3: SVDSGPTWAETQY

J: TRBJ2-3
D: NA
V: TRBV5-1
CDR3: ASSLALEMVDTQY

J: TRBJ2-5
D: TRBD2
V: TRBV7-9
CDR3: ASSLSSATSGFQETQY

J: TRBJ2-7
D: NA
V: TRBV7-8
CDR3: ASSSRGGGNSYEQY

J: NA
D: TRBD1
V: TRBV29-1
CDR3: SVQGQGADEQY

J: TRBJ2-7
D: NA
V: TRBV5-1
CDR3: ASSWEGQTYEQY

J: TRBJ2-3
D: NA
V: TRBV7-6
CDR3: ASPDPLPELTDTQY

J: TRBJ2-1
D: NA
V: TRBV11-1
CDR3: ASSLGAAIQF

J: TRBJ2-1
D: NA
V: TRBV9
CDR3: ASSVAWRGTNNEQF

J: TRBJ2-1
D: TRBD2
V: TRBV7-8
CDR3: ASSRGLAPYNEQF

J: TRBJ2-1
D: NA
V: TRBV29-1
CDR3: SVETSDYNEQF

J: TRBJ2-1
D: NA
V: TRBV7-8
CDR3: ASSLPPVGMDEQF

J: NA
D: TRBD2
V: TRBV6-2/TRBV6-3
CDR3: ASSGASGGNPYEQY

J: TRBJ1-4
D: NA
V: TRBV12-3/TRBV12-4
CDR3: ASSLDSFNEKLF

J: TRBJ2-3
D: NA
V: TRBV28
CDR3: ASAGYPNTDTQY

J: TRBJ1-1
D: NA
V: TRBV29-1
CDR3: SWIGAGTEAF

J: TRBJ1-2
D: NA
V: TRBV27
CDR3: ASSLSIRAGQTNYGYT

J: TRBJ2-1
D: TRBD2
V: TRBV6-6
CDR3: ASSTLPLAGGDNEQF

J: TRBJ2-1
D: TRBD2
V: TRBV9
CDR3: ASSPGTSGIDEHF

J: TRBJ2-2
D: TRBD2
V: TRBV27
CDR3: ARTSFLASGRCKVGGELF

J: TRBJ1-2
D: NA
V: TRBV20-1
CDR3: SASGQNDGGLSMGGYT

J: TRBJ2-3
D: NA
V: TRBV12-3/TRBV12-4
CDR3: ASRPTGGRTDTEY

J: TRBJ2-3
D: NA
V: TRBV7-2
CDR3: ASSFGKAPSTDTQY

J: NA
D: NA
V: TRBV14
CDR3: ASSQAWAREQY

J: TRBJ2-7
D: NA
V: TRBV12-3/TRBV12-4
CDR3: ASSWYEGGYTFGSGTYEQY

J: TRBJ2-5
D: TRBD2
V: TRBV20-1
CDR3: SAAPGGPQETQY

J: TRBJ2-1
D: NA
V: TRBV12-3/TRBV12-4
CDR3: ASMDQGRRNEQF

J: TRBJ2-2
D: NA
V: TRBV24-1
CDR3: ATSDLKQTYTGELF

J: TRBJ1-1
D: TRBD1
V: TRBV6-2/TRBV6-3
CDR3: ATATGRVAEAF

J: TRBJ2-5
D: TRBD2
V: TRBV5-1
CDR3: ASSLSRGLAGEGETQY

J: TRBJ2-5
D: NA
V: TRBV18
CDR3: ASSPPDRYQETQY

J: TRBJ2-1
D: TRBD2
V: TRBV20-1
CDR3: SAASAGPTYNEQF